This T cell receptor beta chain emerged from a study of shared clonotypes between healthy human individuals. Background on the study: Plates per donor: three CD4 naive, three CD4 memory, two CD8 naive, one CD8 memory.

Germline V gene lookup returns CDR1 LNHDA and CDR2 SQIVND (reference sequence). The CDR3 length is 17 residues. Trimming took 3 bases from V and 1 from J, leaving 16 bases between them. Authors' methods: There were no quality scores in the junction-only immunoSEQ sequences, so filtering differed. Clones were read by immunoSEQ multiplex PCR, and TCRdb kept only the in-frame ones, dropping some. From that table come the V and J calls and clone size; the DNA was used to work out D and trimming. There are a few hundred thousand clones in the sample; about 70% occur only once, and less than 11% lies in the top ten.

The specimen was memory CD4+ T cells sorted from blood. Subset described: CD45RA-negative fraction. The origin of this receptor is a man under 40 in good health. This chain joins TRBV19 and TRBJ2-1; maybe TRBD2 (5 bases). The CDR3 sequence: CASSMDLASGSYNEQFF. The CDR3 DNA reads TGTGCCAGTAGTATGGATCTTGCCTCGGGGTCCTACAATGAGCAGTTCTTC.